Following are 31 T cell receptor beta chains from one sample sequenced in a study of cytomegalovirus exposure and HLA in healthy donors (dated by TCRdb to about 2017). The method behind the library was the immunoSEQ multiplex PCR assay. A mixture of 60 forward primers for TCR Vbeta segments and 13 reverse primers for TCR Jbeta segments was used in the multiplex PCR. TCRdb limited this immuneACCESS table to in-frame rearrangements with V and J called. A share of clones is missing; checked studies link under half to unresolved V genes, and the rest is unexplained. Recorded for this sample are more than 85,000 clones; roughly 73% of them occurred a single time. Roughly 1.9% of the sample is in the top ten clones. The sample consisted of PBMCs. The receptor set was obtained from a boy between 10 and 17 years old in good health and CMV-seronegative.

The chain links TRBV7-2 to TRBJ2-3; D possibly corresponds to TRBD1 (6 bases). From germline, CDR1 is SGHTA and CDR2 FQGNSA. This CDR3 has 14 residues. Trimming shortened V by 5 bases and J by 1 base, and 10 bases separated the two germline ends. For the CDR3, the DNA is TGTGCCAGCAGCGAAGAGGGGGGCACAGATACGCAGTATTTT. Translation: CASSEEGGTDTQYF.

This clone occurred a few times. The J gene is TRBJ1-5, the V gene TRBV28, with D tentatively TRBD1 (5 bases). Germline CDR1 and CDR2: MDHEN and SYDVKM. V was cut by 3 bases and J by 4 bases, with 13 bases left in between. This CDR3 has 15 residues. The CDR3 here is CASSFTGTLNQPQHF. CDR3 sequence (DNA): TGTGCCAGCAGTTTCACCGGGACTCTAAATCAGCCCCAGCATTTT. The whole variable domain, filled in from reference TRBV28 and TRBJ1-5, reads DVKVTQSSRYLVKRTGEKVFLECVQDMDHENMFWYRQDPGLGLRLIYFSYDVKMKEKGDIPEGYSVSREKKERFSLILESASTNQTSMYLCASSFTGTLNQPQHFGDGTRLSIL.

The chain combines TRBV7-2 with TRBJ2-1; 12 nucleotides line up with TRBD2. This CDR3 has 16 residues. The V and J ends lost 2 bases and 1 base, in that order; junction bases with no gene match: 0. Germline CDR1 and CDR2: SGHTA and FQGNSA. The CDR3: CASSLLAGGSYNEQFF. The CDR3 DNA reads TGTGCCAGCAGCTTACTAGCGGGGGGGTCCTACAATGAGCAGTTCTTC.

This rearrangement joins TRBV15 to TRBJ2-1; weak D call: TRBD2 (7 bases). Trimming shortened V by 5 bases and J by 6 bases, and 17 bases separated the two germline ends. The CDR3 consists of 15 residues. Germline V CDR1 and CDR2: LNHNV, YYDKDF (reference sequence). CDR3 in DNA: TGTGCCACCAGCCGCCGTGGGGGGGCGGGCAATGAGCAGTTCTTC. Its translation: CATSRRGGAGNEQFF.

This rearrangement joins TRBV7-8 to TRBJ2-7, with 9 bases identical to TRBD1. CDR1 and CDR2 (germline): SGHVS, FQNEAQ. The CDR3 is 13 amino acids. J gave up 6 bases and V 5 bases, and 5 bases lay outside the gene matches. CDR3 loop: CASSIGQGREQYF. Here the CDR3 DNA reads TGTGCCAGCAGCATTGGACAGGGGCGCGAGCAGTACTTC.

The gene calls are TRBV6-5 and TRBJ1-6, with D unresolved. Trimming removed 2 bases from V and 8 bases from J, with 4 bases in between. The CDR3 runs to 12 residues. Germline V gene lookup returns CDR1 MNHEY and CDR2 SVGAGI. The CDR3 loop is CASSYPDSPLHF. The CDR3 DNA reads as TGTGCCAGCAGTTACCCCGATTCACCCCTCCACTTT.

This chain uses TRBV6-1 with TRBJ1-2, with D tentatively TRBD1 (5 bases). From germline, CDR1 is MNHNS and CDR2 SASEGT. V was shortened by 6 bases and J by 4 bases, with 18 bases between the two germline ends. The CDR3 covers 15 residues. In DNA, the CDR3 is TGTGCCAGCAGGGCTACAACTCGGGGGTCCTATGGCTACACCTTC. Protein sequence: CASRATTRGSYGYTF.

This clone was observed a few times. DNA for the CDR3: TGTGCCAGCAGCTTCCAGCCTTGGGGTAGCGGGAGAGTAATGAAGCAGTTCTTC. This sequence encodes CASSFQPWGSGRVMKQFF. The chain combines TRBV7-9 with TRBJ2-1, with 9 bases lining up with TRBD2. Germline CDR1 and CDR2: SEHNR and FQNEAQ (reference sequence). With 3 bases clipped from V and 11 bases from J, the junction kept 20 bases outside the gene matches. There are 18 residues in the CDR3.

J is TRBJ1-1 and V is TRBV6-5; TRBD1 aligns across 8 bases. CDR3 size: 12 residues. The germline gives CDR1 MNHEY, CDR2 SVGAGI. Unmatched junction bases numbered 8, after V lost 6 bases and J lost 11 bases. The chain's CDR3 is CASSIRGQAAFF. The CDR3 nucleotides read TGTGCCAGCAGCATCAGGGGGCAGGCGGCTTTCTTT.

The chain links TRBV7-2 to TRBJ2-1, with a weak D call TRBD2 (6 bases). V lost 3 bases to trimming and J lost 7 bases, with 19 bases between them. The CDR3 extends over 16 amino acids. Germline CDR1 is SGHTA and CDR2 is FQGNSA. The CDR3 nucleotides read TGTGCCAGCAGCTTTTGGGGGACTCCCCCGGGAAATGAGCAGTTCTTC. Encoded protein: CASSFWGTPPGNEQFF.

The J gene is TRBJ1-5, the V gene TRBV2; no definite D call. CDR1 is SNHLY, CDR2 FYNNEI, per germline. Trimming removed 5 bases from V and 0 bases from J, with 11 bases in between. The CDR3 spans 15 residues. In DNA form, the CDR3 reads TGTGCCAGCAGTCGACAAGGTTATAGCAATCAGCCCCAGCATTTT. This codes for CASSRQGYSNQPQHF.

The chain combines TRBV2 with TRBJ2-5; the match to TRBD2 covers 13 bases. CDR3 length: 16 amino acids. Germline CDR1 is SNHLY and CDR2 is FYNNEI. V gave up 6 bases and J gave up 0 bases; unmatched junction bases: 4. The CDR3 DNA is TGTGCCAGCAGCGCCGGGACTAGCGGGGACCAAGAGACCCAGTACTTC. It encodes CASSAGTSGDQETQYF.

The chain couples TRBV29-1 to TRBJ2-2, with 9 bases fitting TRBD1. Germline loops: CDR1 SQVTM, CDR2 ANQGSEA. The trim removed 7 bases at V and 5 bases at J, leaving 5 bases unmatched. The CDR3 runs 13 residues. The CDR3 protein is CSGNRGLTGELFF. The DNA of the CDR3 is TGCAGCGGGAACAGGGGGCTTACCGGGGAGCTGTTTTTT.

The genes are TRBV5-1 and TRBJ1-5; D is possibly TRBD1 (6 bases). Germline CDR1 SGHRS, CDR2 YFSETQ. V lost 4 bases and J 1 base, leaving 9 bases between the germline ends. The CDR3 is made up of 14 amino acids. CDR3 sequence (DNA): TGCGCCAGCAGCCCAGGGGACAGCAATCAGCCCCAGCATTTT. Amino acids: CASSPGDSNQPQHF.

This clone was seen more than once but under ten times. The V call is TRBV28, the J call TRBJ1-1, with 7 positions matching TRBD1. From germline, CDR1 is MDHEN and CDR2 SYDVKM. Trimming at V came to 7 bases and at J to 3 bases, leaving 11 bases not matched to a gene. The CDR3 contains 15 residues. Here the CDR3 reads CASTKDRAWDTEAFF. The DNA for the CDR3 is TGTGCCAGCACCAAAGACAGGGCCTGGGACACTGAAGCTTTCTTT.

This clone was counted once. The chain couples TRBV6-5 to TRBJ2-1; D is ambiguous. The V and J ends lost 5 bases and 9 bases respectively, with 8 bases between them. In germline, CDR1 is MNHEY, CDR2 SVGAGI. The CDR3 runs to 11 residues. The CDR3 is CASSRRGEQFF. CDR3 bases: TGTGCCAGCAGTCGTCGAGGTGAGCAGTTCTTC.

This clone was seen only a few times. The chain joins TRBV2 to TRBJ2-2, with a tentative D call TRBD2 (5 bases). The CDR3 has 11 residues. Germline loops: CDR1 SNHLY, CDR2 FYNNEI. Trimming took 6 bases from V and 10 from J, leaving 9 bases between them. The CDR3 nucleotides are TGTGCCAGCAGGACTACAGAGGAGCTGTTTTTT. Protein sequence: CASRTTEELFF.

The V gene is TRBV7-2, the J gene TRBJ2-3, with TRBD2 identical over 11 bases. This CDR3 has 17 amino acids. After removal of 5 bases from V and 1 base from J, the junction contained 8 bases not matched to a gene. CDR1 is SGHTA and CDR2 is FQGNSA in the germline V gene. The chain's CDR3 is CASSRYSGGGGTDTQYF. DNA for the CDR3: TGTGCCAGCAGCCGTTATAGCGGGGGGGGCGGCACAGATACGCAGTATTTT.

This clone was picked up one time. V and J are TRBV10-3 and TRBJ2-5; 8 bases match TRBD2. Trimming cost V 10 bases and J 4 bases; bases outside gene matches: 14. The CDR3 contains 15 residues. Looked up from germline, CDR1 is ENHRY and CDR2 is SYGVKD. The CDR3 loop is CATRSGITPRETQYF. In DNA, the CDR3 is TGTGCCACCCGTAGCGGGATAACCCCCCGAGAGACCCAGTACTTC.

This chain links TRBV5-4 with TRBJ1-3; D is unclear. V lost 3 bases and J lost 0, with 13 bases in between. From germline, CDR1 is SGHNT and CDR2 YYREEE (reference sequence). The CDR3 has 16 residues. The CDR3 protein is CASSSKVQASGNTIYF. The DNA of the CDR3 is TGTGCCAGCAGCTCAAAGGTCCAGGCCTCTGGAAACACCATATATTTT. Looking up the rest from reference TRBV5-4 and TRBJ1-3 gives the full variable domain: ETGVTQSPTHLIKTRGQQVTLRCSSQSGHNTVSWYQQALGQGPQFIFQYYREEENGRGNFPPRFSGLQFPNYSSELNVNALELDDSALYLCASSSKVQASGNTIYFGEGSWLTVV.

The rearrangement joins TRBV7-6 to TRBJ2-7; maybe TRBD2 (5 bases). Trimming stripped 5 bases from V and 1 base from J, with 12 bases between. The CDR3 loop spans 14 amino acids. Germline CDR1 is SGHVS and CDR2 is FNYEAQ. CDR3 in DNA: TGTGCCAGCAGCCGTACGGGATCTTCCTACGAGCAGTACTTC. It encodes CASSRTGSSYEQYF.

The chain carries TRBV10-1 and TRBJ2-1; 11 bases align to TRBD2. The junction had 6 bases not matched to a gene; V was cut back by 3 bases and J by 8 bases. Looked up from germline, CDR1 is WNHNN and CDR2 is SYGVQD (reference sequence). CDR3 size: 15 residues. The CDR3, as DNA: TGCGCCAGCAGTGATATAGCGGGGGGGCCCGATGAGCAGTTCTTC. This gives the protein CASSDIAGGPDEQFF.

This chain links TRBV28 with TRBJ1-2, with 8 bases matching TRBD1. The CDR3 covers 13 residues. Unmatched junction bases numbered 7, after V lost 5 bases and J lost 8 bases. Germline V gene lookup returns CDR1 MDHEN and CDR2 SYDVKM. CDR3 nucleotides: TGTGCCAGCAGTCCAATGACAGGGGAAGGCTACACCTTC. Protein product: CASSPMTGEGYTF.

The count of this clone is one. The chain combines TRBV7-2 with TRBJ1-1, with unresolved D. The germline V gene has CDR1 SGHTA and CDR2 FQGNSA. Deletions cut 5 bases from V and 6 bases from J, with 7 bases between. The CDR3 has 11 amino acids. Written as DNA, the CDR3 is TGTGCCAGCAGCCCTCTCCCTGAAGCTTTCTTT. Protein product: CASSPLPEAFF.

J is TRBJ1-2 and V is TRBV5-1; tentative D call: TRBD1 (5 bases). Germline CDR1 SGHRS, CDR2 YFSETQ. V lost 2 bases and J 3 bases, leaving 11 bases between the germline ends. The CDR3 consists of 14 residues. CDR3 sequence (DNA): TGCGCCAGCAGCTTCGGGCAGGGCGACTATGGCTACACCTTC. It yields the protein CASSFGQGDYGYTF.

V and J are TRBV6-6 and TRBJ1-2, with a tentative D call TRBD1 (5 bases). CDR3 length: 15 amino acids. The germline V and J ends were trimmed by 5 bases and 6 bases, with 19 bases remaining between them. Per the germline V gene, CDR1 is MNHNY and CDR2 is SVGAGI (reference sequence). CDR3 coding DNA: TGTGCCAGCAGTCCACCGGGGGGGACCGAAGATGGCTACACCTTC. Translating gives CASSPPGGTEDGYTF.

The CDR3, as DNA: TGCGCCAGCAGCCAAGATCGGGACACCGGGCCCGAGCAGTACTTC. Translated, it gives CASSQDRDTGPEQYF. This chain uses TRBV4-3 with TRBJ2-7; tentative D call: TRBD1 (6 bases). Trimming took 0 bases from V and 6 from J, leaving 15 bases between them. The germline V gene has CDR1 LGHNA and CDR2 YSLEER. The CDR3 totals 15 residues.

This clone was recorded a few times. The CDR3 bases are TGTGCCAGCAGTTTACCCGGCGGGGGGTATGGGCCCCAGCATTTT. This encodes CASSLPGGGYGPQHF. The V and J genes are TRBV28 and TRBJ1-5; maybe TRBD1 (5 bases). Trimming took 2 bases from V and 9 from J, leaving 17 bases between them. The CDR3 totals 15 residues. The germline V gene encodes CDR1 MDHEN and CDR2 SYDVKM.

The chain has TRBV7-9 and TRBJ1-1; no definite D call. Per germline, CDR1 SEHNR and CDR2 FQNEAQ (reference sequence). V was cut by 5 bases and J by 0 bases, with 13 bases left in between. CDR3 length: 15 residues. This CDR3 reads CASSLGEIMNTEAFF. In nucleotides, the CDR3 is TGTGCCAGCAGCCTCGGGGAGATAATGAACACTGAAGCTTTCTTT.

The rearrangement uses TRBV5-1 and TRBJ2-7, with 9 bases fitting TRBD1. Losses at the gene ends were 4 bases for V and 2 bases for J; bases not matched to a gene: 7. Germline CDR1 reads SGHRS; CDR2 reads YFSETQ. The CDR3 length is 15 residues. CDR3 sequence (DNA): TGCGCCAGCAGCCAGGACAGGGGATCCCCCTACGAGCAGTACTTC. Its translation: CASSQDRGSPYEQYF.

The chain is built from TRBV30 and TRBJ1-6, with a possible D match to TRBD1 (5 bases). The CDR3 is made up of 15 amino acids. Trimming took off 7 bases at V and 0 bases at J, with 13 bases between the two ends. Germline CDR1 reads GTSNPN; CDR2 reads SVGIG (reference sequence). The CDR3 DNA follows: TGTGCCTCCCAACAGGAAAGCTCCTATAATTCACCCCTCCACTTT. The encoded protein is CASQQESSYNSPLHF.